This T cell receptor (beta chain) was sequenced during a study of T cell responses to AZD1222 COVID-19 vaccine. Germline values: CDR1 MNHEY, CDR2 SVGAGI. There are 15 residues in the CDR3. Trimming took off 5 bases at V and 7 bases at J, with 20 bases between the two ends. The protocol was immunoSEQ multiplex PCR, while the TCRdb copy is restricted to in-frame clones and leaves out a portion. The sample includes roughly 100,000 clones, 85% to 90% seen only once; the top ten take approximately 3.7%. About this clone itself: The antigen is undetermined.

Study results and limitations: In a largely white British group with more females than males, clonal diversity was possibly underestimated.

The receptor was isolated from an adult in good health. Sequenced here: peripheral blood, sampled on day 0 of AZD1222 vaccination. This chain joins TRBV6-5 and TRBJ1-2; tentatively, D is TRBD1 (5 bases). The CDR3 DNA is TGTGCCAGCAGTCTGAACGACAGACCGGGGGGTGGCTACACCTTC. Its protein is CASSLNDRPGGGYTF.